This TCR beta chain was captured by sequencing in a study of cytomegalovirus exposure and HLA in healthy donors (TCRdb year 2017). With regard to the full study: An earlier analysis of roughly 500 of the donors reported 276 Gb of sequence data and 100 million to 120 million unique TCR beta sequences obtained from some 170 million T cells. Around 300 gigabases of sequencing data and tens of millions of unique TCR sequences were included in an early release covering several hundred HLA-typed donors. Among the approximately 400 genotyped donors, about 85% belonged to the genetic ancestry cluster associated with self-reported Caucasian donors. The study was designed to test whether signatures of past pathogen exposure could be identified by cataloging public T cell receptors. The T cell repertoires of around 730 subjects were profiled by immunosequencing and related to cytomegalovirus serostatus. A separate validation cohort of over 95 different subjects was used in addition to the roughly 640-subject first cohort. High-throughput TCR immunosequencing, statistical association of individual TCRs with disease status, and machine learning were combined to predict cytomegalovirus infection status. A later analysis re-examined previously published TCR beta repertoires from around 670 donors and added high-resolution HLA genotyping to investigate patterns of TCR occurrence. Rather than drawing on any new phenotypic data, the later analysis identified candidate immune exposures from TCR beta sequences and the way those sequences occurred across donors. An earlier analysis of 587 of the donors used high-throughput TCR beta sequencing to judge whether each TCR beta V gene segment behaved as functional or pseudogenic. Donor age, sex, ethnicity and CMV serostatus were compiled alongside the repertoire data. A later genetic analysis took genome-wide SNP genotypes for about three fifths of the 666 donors and used that subset as a discovery cohort. All discovery cohort repertoires had been generated using a single sequencing platform. Both class I and class II loci were covered by HLA typing, at four-digit resolution. Typing coverage varied by locus: about 620-630 donors for A, B, C, DRB1 and DQB1; approximately 560 for DQA1; more than 600 for DPA1; approximately 470 for DPB1. Several DR-DQ haplotypes were handled as single units for association and clustering, since linkage in the cohort was strong. On average, roughly 200,000 unique TCR beta nucleotide sequences were sequenced per donor among a few hundred genotyped donors of the cohort, with roughly 18% of those sequences being non-productive. What the study reported, not specific to this receptor: HLA typing was unavailable for some donors at each locus, so association tests used only the typed subset. In an earlier analysis of 587 of the donors, most TCR beta V segments appeared in productive rearrangements about 90% or about 30% of the time, broadly matching IMGT annotations. The earlier analysis of some 540 of the donors excluded 15 to 20 rarely observed V segments, including chromosome 9 orphons, because counts were too low. A later analysis associated 16,951 TCR beta sequences with specific HLA alleles at a false discovery rate of 0.05. According to a later analysis, most CMV-associated TCR beta chains appeared to be HLA-restricted, and the HLA associations seemed to be driven largely by CMV exposure. A total of 150 to 200 TCR beta chains were listed by the study as associated with cytomegalovirus. According to a later analysis, parvovirus B19, influenza, CMV and Epstein-Barr virus appeared linked to several top co-occurrence clusters. The sequencing pipeline was judged likely to have produced a cluster of highly shared sequence variants as a technical artifact. Most TCR sequences were observed very rarely across donors, whereas some public TCRs were present in many individuals. Some IMGT-functional V segments, including TRBV6-2 and TRBV6-3, could not be told apart with the 87-base-pair reads, so those segments were excluded. Cytomegalovirus status was reported to be diagnosed by the classifier with high specificity and sensitivity in both the original and validation cohorts. In a later analysis, the rate of TCR association differed among HLA loci, with DRB1 alleles having the most associated TCRs and HLA-C alleles having the fewest. Roughly uniform sequencing depth across donors was assumed in presence/absence analyses, although this assumption may not hold. In a later genetic analysis, fewer N-insertions in productive TCRs were reported among donors in an Asian-associated ancestry cluster than the roughly 700-donor mean. The authors suggested that the approach could potentially be extended to other disease states and immunological phenotypes. For the cohort, immune exposure information was limited to CMV serostatus. In a later analysis, HLA-associated TCR beta chains were found to be more clonally expanded and to have lower generation probabilities than equally common non-associated chains. Linkage disequilibrium might explain the correlated functional status among segregating V segments, but an unknown experimental factor could not be ruled out. The cohort was sequenced for TCR beta chains only, and without alpha or paired-chain data the features that could be detected were limited. A further reported finding was that TCR beta sequences accurately predicted the HLA-A and HLA-B alleles for most subjects in the first cohort. In a later genetic analysis, a missense DCLRE1C variant was associated with V-gene and J-gene trimming of TCR beta chains, and the association was replicated in an independent cohort. In vitro tests confirmed that a few of the cytomegalovirus-associated TCR beta chains recognize cytomegalovirus antigens. When HLA alleles, especially DR and DQ, strongly co-occurred, attributing TCR associations to individual alleles was difficult.

The cohort was made up of hundreds of healthy bone marrow donors. Cohort members were all nominally healthy when sampled, although unrecorded immune exposures were likely present. The donor was CMV seronegative and was included in the group of around 320 seronegative cohort members. Each donor provided a peripheral blood sample, and peripheral blood mononuclear cells were used for TCR beta sequencing. Genomic DNA was extracted from the blood cell samples with the Qiagen DNeasy Blood Extraction Kit. The germline V gene (reference sequence) sets CDR1 to MNHEY and CDR2 to SMNVEV. The CDR3 holds 14 amino acids from the cysteine to the phenylalanine. Only the CDR3 region is kept as DNA, spanning 42 bases read in frame from base 1. Library preparation used the immunoSEQ multiplex PCR assay. For the multiplex PCR, a mixture combining 60 forward primers for TCR Vbeta segments and 13 reverse primers for TCR Jbeta segments was used. Amplification of the CDR3 region of rearranged TCR beta genes was performed with a multiplex PCR assay on genomic DNA. The amplified TCR beta libraries were sequenced on the Illumina HiSeq System as 87-base-pair reads. In the original analysis: In a later analysis, approximately 74 million unique TCR beta chains were counted across the 650 to 750 repertoires, and around 11 million of these chains were shared by at least two donors. To remove PCR and sequencing errors, raw reads were error-corrected and collapsed into unique sequences using a nearest-neighbor algorithm that merged closely related sequences. Alignment of CDR3 sequences to IMGT reference sequences was used to assign V, D and J gene segments. For a sequence to be retained, at least a six-nucleotide match to both a V gene segment and a J gene segment was required. Rearrangements were called productive when the CDR3 lacked stop codons and stayed in frame with V and J; all others were non-productive. CDR3 was defined according to IMGT convention as the region running from the second conserved V-encoded cysteine to the conserved J-encoded phenylalanine. The earlier analysis of 500 to 600 of the donors excluded sequences that lacked an unambiguous match to a single V gene segment. An earlier analysis of a few hundred of the donors called V segments functional above 56.7% productive rearrangements and segregating when the between-donor standard deviation exceeded 5%. A statistical classification framework was built to diagnose cytomegalovirus status from the catalog of TCR beta chain sequences. A later analysis assigned V and J genes by comparing TCR nucleotide sequences with IMGT/GENE-DB human TR gene sequences. Using the TCRdist pipeline, a later analysis assigned CDR3 sequences along with most-parsimonious VDJ recombination scenarios. In a later analysis, each TCR beta chain was defined by its CDR3 amino acid sequence together with its V-gene family, and reads lacking a unique V-gene family were excluded. To address suspected cross-contamination and a sequencing artifact, a later analysis removed over 500 highly shared, low-generation-probability nucleotide sequences. A later analysis calculated a clonal expansion index for each public chain from normalized within-repertoire ranks of inferred template counts. In a later analysis, generation probabilities were computed using a VDJ recombination model fitted to out-of-frame rearrangements, and the results were checked against IGoR. Hypergeometric tests were used in a later analysis to score TCR-TCR, TCR-HLA and TCR-CMV co-occurrence, with a repertoire-size bias correction applied to the TCR pairs. To estimate false discovery rates, a later analysis permuted the HLA or CMV assignments 20 times. In a later analysis, co-occurring TCRs were grouped using DBSCAN, and TCRdist sequence similarity was added for clustering within HLA-allele-positive subsets. For co-occurrence clustering, repertoires with fewer than 30,000 or more than 120,000 public chains were excluded, along with roughly 5 repertoires with anomalous nucleotide sharing. TCRdb holds this immuneACCESS table with in-frame rearrangements only. Some clones are missing; in checked studies, unresolved V genes explain under half, and the rest has no known cause. The V and J calls and the clone size are those of that table, but D and trimming were determined from the DNA. The sample data list 90,000 to 120,000 clones, and 60% to 80% of these were observed just once. The ten top clones hold about 2% of the sample.

This clone has just a few counts. Which antigen it targets is not known. At one end the junction does not follow the germline gene, possibly because of a read error. The TCR was taken from a young man in good health and CMV-seronegative. Sequencing was performed on PBMCs. Here the chain combines TRBV27 and TRBJ1-4; D gene: possibly TRBD1, on 6 matching bases. Read as DNA, the sequence is TGTGCGAGCAGTAATCTCCTACAGGGAAAGGAACTGTTTTTT. Translated, this gives CASSNLLQGKELFF.